These T cell receptor beta chains were read from a single sample in a study of early T cells in non-severe SARS-CoV-2 infection. TCRdb fed the 5' RACE reads into MiXCR, producing one record per CDR3 protein. The table has 30,000 or so distinct CDR3 sequences, 5% to 6.5% seen once; the top ten hold 21%. Material: whole blood. These receptors came from an adult who was a healthcare worker with PCR-confirmed SARS-CoV-2 infection or an uninfected control (not recorded which). Each CDR3 is given with its conserved first and last residue.

J | V | CDR3
TRBJ2-7 | TRBV6-2/TRBV6-3 | CASSRLAGSSYEQYF
TRBJ2-1 | TRBV12-3/TRBV12-4 | CASSLTGVAEQFF
TRBJ2-7 | TRBV7-2 | CASSPPGLAASEQYF
TRBJ2-7 | TRBV7-2 | CASSPRDRSSYEQYF
TRBJ2-5 | TRBV19 | CASSITAGPWETQYF
TRBJ1-6 | TRBV19 | CASSINSQSSYNSPLHF
TRBJ1-5 | TRBV6-1 | CASSPRHSNQPQHF
TRBJ2-7 | TRBV18 | CASSPPTTSGSYEQYF
TRBJ1-5 | TRBV18 | CASSPGQVDNQPQHF
TRBJ1-3 | TRBV7-2 | CASSPQGGSGNTIYF
TRBJ1-1 | TRBV29-1 | CSVEGLVGATEAFF
TRBJ2-5 | TRBV28 | CASSPGGAETQYF
TRBJ1-4 | TRBV20-1 | CSAPLRDGNEKLFF
TRBJ1-4 | TRBV7-2 | CASSRDLTNEKLFF
TRBJ2-7 | TRBV18 | CASSRPPLAAAYEQYF
TRBJ2-7 | TRBV18 | CASSPGQGAAYEQYF
TRBJ2-5 | TRBV5-6 | CASSPFSGAGETQYF
TRBJ2-5 | TRBV2 | CASAGTAEETQYF
TRBJ2-5 | TRBV7-9 | CASSSTAGTQYF
TRBJ2-7 | TRBV6-4 | CASSDWFSGRADEQYF
TRBJ2-7 | TRBV28 | CASSLSLQGIYEQYF
TRBJ2-3 | TRBV28 | CASGTSGSGNTQYF
TRBJ1-6 | TRBV20-1 | CSARGQGDPLHF
TRBJ1-1 | TRBV5-6 | CASTPGMWGGTEAFF
TRBJ2-1 | TRBV29-1 | CSVVLGTYNEQFF
TRBJ2-7 | TRBV5-1 | CASSLGDSGTSGSYEQYF
TRBJ2-3 | TRBV7-6 | CASSSPGTGGTDTQYF
TRBJ2-7 | TRBV11-2 | CASSSLRYEQYF
TRBJ2-7 | TRBV28 | CASSPLYEQYF
TRBJ1-2 | TRBV24-1 | CATSDSTENYGYTF
TRBJ1-4 | TRBV19 | CASSIWTGVNEKLFF
TRBJ2-7 | TRBV5-6 | CASSRYYEQYF
TRBJ2-1 | TRBV20-1 | CSASGRWGSYNEQFF
TRBJ1-6 | TRBV7-2 | CASSRTEYNSPLHF
TRBJ2-7 | TRBV7-8 | CASSYPSGSSREQYF
TRBJ2-2 | TRBV11-2 | CASSLVQGAGELFF
TRBJ2-3 | TRBV9 | CASSVGEGTQYF
TRBJ1-1 | TRBV7-2 | CASSLIGEGPEAFF
TRBJ2-1 | TRBV10-3 | CAISPTLAGEWNEQFF
TRBJ2-1 | TRBV7-2 | CASSLGLVTNEQFF
TRBJ1-3 | TRBV7-9 | CASSLFPGNTIYF
TRBJ1-1 | TRBV7-9 | CASSSQVMNTEAFF
TRBJ1-2 | TRBV10-3 | CAISEWAPHLDGYTF
TRBJ2-2 | TRBV19 | CASKADRGTGELFF
TRBJ2-1 | TRBV27 | CASSLSNGSEQFF
TRBJ2-1 | TRBV5-4 | CASNRDFGDEQFF
TRBJ1-5 | TRBV20-1 | CSTARGVQPQHF
TRBJ2-1 | TRBV6-2/TRBV6-3 | CASSSLAGAHNEQFF
TRBJ1-4 | TRBV28 | CASSSWEKLFF
TRBJ2-5 | TRBV20-1 | CSAPGTGFRETQYF
TRBJ2-5 | TRBV7-2 | CASSLFSSGETQYF
TRBJ1-2 | TRBV7-9 | CASSLGSGGTNYGYTF
TRBJ2-3 | TRBV7-9 | CASSHGRQAMGAQYF